The source of this T cell receptor (beta chain) is a study of molecular identifiers for immune sequencing clone quantification. Across the whole study: Replicate RNA from approximately 20,000 or 98,000 naive CD8 T cells formed five aliquots; four were sequenced.

Generation of bulk TCR libraries relied on previously described methods and listed TCR primers. TCRdb re-derived calls from the PCR reads in MiXCR, one entry per CDR3 protein. The table records a few hundred thousand distinct CDR3 sequences, 24% of them present only once. In germline, CDR1 is MNHEY, CDR2 SVGAGI. Trimming stripped 0 bases from V and 3 bases from J, with 11 bases between. The CDR3 sequence is 15 residues long. This clonotype was observed at least ten times. The sequenced sample was naive CD8+ T cells from blood, with Jurkat cell RNA spiked in. Subset denoted: FACS-sorted CD8+CD4-CCR7+CD45RA+ naive T cells. The chain carries TRBV6-5 and TRBJ1-1; possible D gene TRBD1, 5 bases. This sequence originates from a human donor in good health. Some libraries in this study had Jurkat cell RNA spiked in. As DNA, the CDR3 is TGTGCCAGCAGTTACTCGCCGGGGGGAGACACTGAAGCTTTCTTT. It is translated as CASSYSPGGDTEAFF.